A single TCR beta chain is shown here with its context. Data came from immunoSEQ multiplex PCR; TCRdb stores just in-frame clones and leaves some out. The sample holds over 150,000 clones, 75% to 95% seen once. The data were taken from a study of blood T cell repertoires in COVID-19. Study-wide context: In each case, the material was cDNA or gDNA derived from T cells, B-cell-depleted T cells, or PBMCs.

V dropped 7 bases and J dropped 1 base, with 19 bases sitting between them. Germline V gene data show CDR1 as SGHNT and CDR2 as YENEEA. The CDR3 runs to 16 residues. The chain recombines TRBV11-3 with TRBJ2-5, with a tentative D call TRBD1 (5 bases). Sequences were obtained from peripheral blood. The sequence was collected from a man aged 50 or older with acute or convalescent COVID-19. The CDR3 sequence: CASTKIGIGAQETQYF. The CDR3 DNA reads TGTGCCAGCACTAAGATTGGGATTGGGGCCCAAGAGACCCAGTACTTC.